These T cell receptor beta chains were read from a single sample in a study of regulatory T cells in long-lasting Graves disease. TCRdb recomputed calls from the multiplex PCR reads with MiXCR, one row per CDR3 protein. The repertoire holds fewer than 350,000 distinct CDR3 sequences, with about 20% as singletons. The starting material was peripheral blood mononuclear cells (PBMCs), obtained at new diagnosis, from a patient treated with antithyroid drugs. The origin of the receptors is a female donor with Graves disease. CDR3s include the opening cysteine and the closing phenylalanine or tryptophan.

v_gene | CDR3aa
TRBV11-3 | CASSFRLARTYNEQFF
TRBV10-2 | CASSSPWGQGSDTQYF
TRBV29-1 | CSTPHPGGNYGYTF
TRBV18 | CASSPTEGSHEQFF
TRBV19 | CASSIANSNQPQHF
TRBV19 | CASSIILAGDNEQFF
TRBV12-3/TRBV12-4 | CASRPNYNNEQFF
TRBV4-2 | CASSRGLAENEQFF
TRBV12-3/TRBV12-4 | CASSVRVNVLTF
TRBV28 | CAGEAGGSPPGELFF
TRBV7-3 | CASSFITVNYGYTF
TRBV19 | CASSIRDYYPRVTYEQCF
TRBV5-1 | CASSEGANEQFF
TRBV20-1 | CSAGLAGGKDTQYF
TRBV9 | CASSQRPRATNEKLFF
TRBV6-1 | CASSSVGGNYNEQFF
TRBV2 | CASRTGTTQETQYF
TRBV19 | CASSFGSSGNTIYF
TRBV29-1 | CSVRTGGNQPQHF
TRBV5-1 | CASGGQGADEQFF
TRBV27 | CASPCPGTALVGGIQYF
TRBV19 | CASSRGGLQGDNSPLHF
TRBV7-9 | CASSPLTGVADNEQFF
TRBV13 | CASSLPQEAFF
TRBV3-1 | CASSQGGSRGYEQYF
TRBV27 | CASSPTGLAGLRPSYEQYF
TRBV20-1 | CSAQSPDSYNEQFF
TRBV6-9 | CASSYSQNYGYTF
TRBV12-3/TRBV12-4 | CASSRPSGMDTQYF
TRBV20-1 | CSASGENEQFF
TRBV11-3 | CASSLVQAGEQYF
TRBV7-9 | CASSLGVGHGGETQYF
TRBV6-2/TRBV6-3 | CASRSSPQPYF
TRBV11-3 | CASSLDLDSRGDEQFF
TRBV4-1 | CASSQDTLGTEAFF
TRBV20-1 | CSASETPGHDAYQETQYF
TRBV3-1 | CASSSAAGTLLSGRRNTGELFF
TRBV20-1 | CSARVMAAGRSYEQYF
TRBV28 | CASSQLSGRRGDTQYF
TRBV6-2/TRBV6-3 | CASRGKSFGGYTF
TRBV27 | CASRPDRTNEKLFF
TRBV28 | CASSPPITTGELFF
TRBV19 | CASTGLAGSETQYF
TRBV12-5 | CASGRSTDYSYNEQFF
TRBV11-2 | CASSLIGDGGYTF
TRBV11-2 | CASSRRTGMNTEAFF
TRBV7-9 | CASSFLRIGKKRQETQYF
TRBV6-1 | CASSDGGAGTRRIF
TRBV4-2 | CASSQGGGSTGELFF
TRBV20-1 | CSAEADTGELFF
TRBV3-1 | CASTRGGQGAYNEQFF
TRBV11-2 | CASSFSPTGGAYEQYF
TRBV28 | CASLPRDRIYGYTF
TRBV2 | CASSDEKGNSPLHF
TRBV7-2 | CASSHNRATNEKLFF
TRBV5-5 | CASSPLGVAYEQYF
TRBV4-1 | CASSQGGITYEQYF
TRBV4-1 | CASSQVSTALMAGGTIYF
TRBV29-1 | CSATGSRNTEAFF
TRBV27 | CASSFISENEQFF